The 13 T cell receptor beta chains in this list originate from one sample, sequenced in a study of blood T cell repertoires in COVID-19. Some clones are missing from TCRdb's copy, which holds only in-frame ones; the method was immunoSEQ multiplex PCR. The table includes around 64,000 clones, over 75% detected once. The sample taken for sequencing was peripheral blood. The origin of the receptors is a man between 45 and 60 years old with active COVID-19.

J is TRBJ2-1 and V is TRBV5-8; D might be TRBD2 (5 bases). Germline V gene lookup returns CDR1 SGHTS and CDR2 YDEGEE. The CDR3 spans 12 residues. The V and J ends lost 1 base and 9 bases respectively, with 8 bases between them. For the CDR3, the DNA is TGTGCCAGCAGCTTGATAGAGGGTGAGCAGTTCTTC. Its translation is CASSLIEGEQFF.

Only a few counts were recorded for this clone. The chain uses TRBV15 and TRBJ1-4; no firm D call. The CDR3 loop spans 13 amino acids. The germline V and J ends were trimmed by 1 base and 8 bases, with 8 bases remaining between them. CDR1 is LNHNV, CDR2 YYDKDF, per germline (reference sequence). CDR3 DNA sequence: TGTGCCACCAGCAGAGTCCCGTCCGAAAAACTGTTTTTT. Translated, it gives CATSRVPSEKLFF.

V gene TRBV12-1 combines with J gene TRBJ2-7; the table's D call, TRBD2, was not checked against the DNA. TRBV12-1 has pseudogene status. CDR3 length: 15 amino acids. In nucleotides, the CDR3 is TGTGCCAGCAGCTTACTAGCGGGAGTCCTCTACGAGCAGTACTTC. This gives the protein CASSLLAGVLYEQYF.

The rearrangement joins TRBV14 to TRBJ1-2, with D hard to call. There are 15 residues in the CDR3. Deletions cut 4 bases from V and 2 bases from J, with 14 bases between. Per the germline V gene, CDR1 is SGHDN and CDR2 is FVKESK. CDR3 sequence: CASSPSSTGNYGYTF. CDR3 DNA: TGTGCCAGCAGCCCATCGAGTACGGGAAACTATGGCTACACCTTC.

The chain combines TRBV19 with TRBJ1-1; TRBD1 aligns across 10 bases. From germline, CDR1 is LNHDA and CDR2 SQIVND (reference sequence). The CDR3 spans 13 residues. The trim removed 10 bases at V and 1 base at J, leaving 3 bases unmatched. The CDR3 loop reads CATRDRGNTEAFF. The DNA of the CDR3 is TGTGCCACCCGGGACAGGGGGAACACTGAAGCTTTCTTT.

V usage is TRBV28 and J usage is TRBJ1-2, with 8 bases lining up with TRBD1. Trimming cost V 5 bases and J 9 bases; bases outside gene matches: 14. The CDR3 consists of 15 residues. Germline lookup yields CDR1 MDHEN and CDR2 SYDVKM. The CDR3 sequence is CASSRPGTGTERYTF. The CDR3 DNA is TGTGCCAGCAGTCGTCCCGGGACAGGTACCGAACGCTACACCTTC.

The CDR3 DNA is TGTGCCAGCAGCTTAGCCCTAGCGGGATCCAATGAGCAGTTCTTC. It is translated as CASSLALAGSNEQFF. This chain uses TRBV7-2 with TRBJ2-1; 9 bases match TRBD2. This CDR3 comprises 15 residues. V shed 0 bases and J 6 bases; nucleotides not matched to a gene: 3. Germline CDR1 SGHTA, CDR2 FQGNSA. The full variable domain, in which reference TRBV7-2 and TRBJ2-1 provide the parts outside the CDR3, is GAGVSQSPSNKVTEKGKDVELRCDPISGHTALYWYRQSLGQGLEFLIYFQGNSAPDKSGLPSDRFSAERTGGSVSTLTIQRTQQEDSAVYLCASSLALAGSNEQFFGPGTRLTVL.

The V and J genes are TRBV6-5 and TRBJ2-5, with D perhaps TRBD1 (7 bases). The germline V gene has CDR1 MNHEY and CDR2 SVGAGI. The length of the CDR3 is 14 residues. Trimming shortened V by 5 bases and J by 3 bases, and 13 bases separated the two germline ends. As DNA, the CDR3 is TGTGCCAGCAGTAGAGCCAGGGGGGAAGAGACCCAGTACTTC. This codes for CASSRARGEETQYF.

The chain carries TRBV9 and TRBJ2-2, with 13 bases that match TRBD2. In germline, CDR1 is SGDLS, CDR2 YYNGEE. V dropped 5 bases and J dropped 4; count of bases not matched to a gene: 5. This CDR3 has 16 residues. CDR3 sequence (DNA): TGTGCCAGCAGTGGAACTAGCGGGGGGGGCACCGGGGAGCTGTTTTTT. Translating gives CASSGTSGGGTGELFF.

The chain combines TRBV11-2 with TRBJ2-1; a weak D match, TRBD1 (6 bases). The length of the CDR3 is 14 residues. Germline CDR1 and CDR2: SGHAT and FQNNGV. Trimming removed 5 bases at V and 7 bases at J, with 15 bases between. CDR3 region: CASSPLQGWNEQFF. The DNA for the CDR3 is TGTGCCAGCAGCCCCCTGCAGGGGTGGAATGAGCAGTTCTTC.

V usage is TRBV6-5 and J usage is TRBJ1-2, with D uncertain. CDR1 and CDR2 from the germline V gene are MNHEY and SVGAGI. The CDR3 is 14 amino acids. The V end lost 4 bases, the J end lost 8 bases, and 17 bases lay between the germline ends. CDR3 residues: CASSSGRGVRGYTF. The CDR3, as DNA: TGTGCCAGCAGTTCCGGGCGGGGAGTACGCGGCTACACCTTC.

This clone was picked up one time. V usage is TRBV6-1 and J usage is TRBJ2-3; no definite D call. V was clipped by 2 bases and J by 5 bases, with 11 bases between them. The germline V gene encodes CDR1 MNHNS and CDR2 SASEGT. The CDR3 extends over 14 amino acids. Here the CDR3 DNA reads TGTGCCAGCAGTGAATTGCGTCTTATAGATACGCAGTATTTT. Protein: CASSELRLIDTQYF.

CDR3 residues: CASSESVTGTEAFF. The CDR3 bases are TGTGCCAGCAGTGAAAGCGTAACAGGGACAGAAGCTTTCTTT. The chain is built from TRBV2 and TRBJ1-1; tentatively, D is TRBD1 (6 bases). Trimming removed 2 bases from V and 8 bases from J, with 15 bases in between. Germline V gives CDR1 SNHLY, CDR2 FYNNEI. The CDR3 spans 14 residues.